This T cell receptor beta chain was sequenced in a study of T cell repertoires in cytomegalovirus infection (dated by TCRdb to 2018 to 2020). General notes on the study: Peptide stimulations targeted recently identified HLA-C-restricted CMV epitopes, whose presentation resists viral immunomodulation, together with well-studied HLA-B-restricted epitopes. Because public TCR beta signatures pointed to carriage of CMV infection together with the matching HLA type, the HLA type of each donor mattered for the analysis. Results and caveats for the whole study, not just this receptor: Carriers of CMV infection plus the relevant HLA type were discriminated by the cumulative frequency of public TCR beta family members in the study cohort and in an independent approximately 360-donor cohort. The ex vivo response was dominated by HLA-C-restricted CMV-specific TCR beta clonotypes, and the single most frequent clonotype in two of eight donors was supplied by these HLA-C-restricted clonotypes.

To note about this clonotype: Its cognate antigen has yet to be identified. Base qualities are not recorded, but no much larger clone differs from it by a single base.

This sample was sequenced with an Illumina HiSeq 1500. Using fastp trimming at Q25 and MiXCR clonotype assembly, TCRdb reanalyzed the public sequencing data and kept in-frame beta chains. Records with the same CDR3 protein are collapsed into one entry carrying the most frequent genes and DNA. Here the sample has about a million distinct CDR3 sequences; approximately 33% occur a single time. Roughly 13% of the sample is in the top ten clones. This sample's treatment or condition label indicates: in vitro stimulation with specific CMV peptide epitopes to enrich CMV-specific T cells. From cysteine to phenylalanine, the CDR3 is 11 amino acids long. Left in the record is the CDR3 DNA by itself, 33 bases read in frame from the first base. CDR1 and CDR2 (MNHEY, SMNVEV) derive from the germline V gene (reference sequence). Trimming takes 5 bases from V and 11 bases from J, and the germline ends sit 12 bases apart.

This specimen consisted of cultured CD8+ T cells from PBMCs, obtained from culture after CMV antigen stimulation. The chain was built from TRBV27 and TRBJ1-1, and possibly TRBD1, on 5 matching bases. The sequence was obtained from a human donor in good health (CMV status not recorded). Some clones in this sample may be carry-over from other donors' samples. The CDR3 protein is CASSGASGAFF. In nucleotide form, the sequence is TGTGCCAGCAGTGGGGCCTCGGGGGCTTTCTTT.